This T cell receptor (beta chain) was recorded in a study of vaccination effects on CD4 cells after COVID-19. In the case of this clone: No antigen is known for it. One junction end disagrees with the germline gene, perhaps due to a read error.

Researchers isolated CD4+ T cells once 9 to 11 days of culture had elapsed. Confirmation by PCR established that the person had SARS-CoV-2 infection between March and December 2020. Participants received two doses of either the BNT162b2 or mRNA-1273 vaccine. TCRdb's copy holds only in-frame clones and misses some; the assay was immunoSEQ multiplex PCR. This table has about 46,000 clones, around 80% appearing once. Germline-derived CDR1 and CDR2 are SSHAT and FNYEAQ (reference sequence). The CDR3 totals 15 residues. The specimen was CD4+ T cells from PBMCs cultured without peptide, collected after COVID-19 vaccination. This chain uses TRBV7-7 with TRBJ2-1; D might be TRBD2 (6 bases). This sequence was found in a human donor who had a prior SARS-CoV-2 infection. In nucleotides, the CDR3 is TGTGCTAGCAGCTTACTAGCCGACCCCTACAATGAGCAGTTCTTC. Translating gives CASSLLADPYNEQFF.